This is a list of T cell receptor beta chains from one sample in a study of blood T cell repertoires in COVID-19. The table came from immunoSEQ multiplex PCR; TCRdb's copy has only in-frame clones and leaves some out. The data hold hundreds of thousands of clones, with approximately 90% observed a single time. Sequencing was done on a sample of PBMCs or T cells enriched from blood (not recorded which). These receptors were collected from a woman under 40 with acute COVID-19. Both conserved end residues are trimmed from each CDR3.

TRBV11-2	TRBJ1-2	ASSLDNSDYGYT
TRBV15	TRBJ1-4	ATSREPTGANEKLF
TRBV28	TRBJ1-2	AHRDRVGYT
TRBV5-4	TRBJ2-5	ASSLAGGGTQY
TRBV30	TRBJ1-4	AWSGSGNEKLF
TRBV6-5	TRBJ1-1	ASSPATGGRTEAF
TRBV6-2/TRBV6-3	TRBJ1-4	ASSWGPNEKLF
TRBV7-8	TRBJ2-3	ASSSGLAGRGETDTQY
TRBV11-3	TRBJ2-7	ASSLGHGQGDYEQY
TRBV7-8	TRBJ1-1	ASSQQAASDTEAF
TRBV27	TRBJ1-4	ASSFSRASNEKLF
TRBV24-1	TRBJ1-5	ATSEGLGANQPQH
TRBV18	TRBJ2-4	ASSLLPGRDIAKNIQY
TRBV27	TRBJ2-1	ASSYEKPLAVRGNEQF
TRBV28	TRBJ2-1	ASTDLSPEVYNEQF
TRBV9	TRBJ1-1	ASSMQGANTEAF
TRBV15	TRBJ1-5	ATSRIHSNQPQH
TRBV30	TRBJ1-1	AWSVPGTEAF
TRBV6-5	TRBJ2-1	ASSSTEYNEQF
TRBV11-2	TRBJ2-7	ASSLRPAGGEQY
TRBV30	TRBJ2-3	AWGRGGEADTQY
TRBV29-1	TRBJ2-2	SVGQINTGELF
TRBV7-9	TRBJ1-6	ASSADREFRSPLH
TRBV7-2	TRBJ2-3	ASSLAPSGRGDTQY
TRBV19	TRBJ1-6	ATGGQGNSPLH
TRBV27	TRBJ2-7	ASSLYFRVEEQY
TRBV28	TRBJ1-4	ASSSPGQGVLEKLF
TRBV27	TRBJ2-7	AARSRLAGASGFYEQY
TRBV5-6	TRBJ2-2	ASSFSVPGELF
TRBV7-9	TRBJ1-1	ASSARRDGEAF
TRBV9	TRBJ1-5	ASGSSQFDSQPQH
TRBV18	TRBJ2-7	ASSLSGSYEQY
TRBV5-1	TRBJ1-1	ASSLQGYTEAF
TRBV7-2	TRBJ2-1	ASSLGEVVVHEQF
TRBV6-6	TRBJ2-7	ASAGGEREQY
TRBV5-8	TRBJ2-5	ASSTDRGETQY